The TCR beta chain under discussion was sequenced for a study of blood T cell repertoires in COVID-19. The overall study: PBMCs, B-cell-depleted T cells, or T cells were the source of the cDNA or gDNA that made up the material.

Only in-frame clones appear in the TCRdb table, and some are missing; sequencing was by immunoSEQ multiplex PCR. The sample shows about 410,000 clones, about 91% of them seen only once. The CDR3 has 13 residues. Germline assignment: CDR1 MNHEY and CDR2 SMNVEV (reference sequence). The V end was cut by 2 bases, the J end by 1 base, with 3 bases between. Seattle participants joined during active infection and were tracked over time. This chain connects TRBV27 to TRBJ1-5, with D uncertain. Sample: peripheral blood. The clonotype originates from a woman aged 40-49 years with COVID-19, enrolled during active disease. The CDR3 DNA sequence: TGTGCCAGCAGTTTAATAAGCAATCAGCCCCAGCATTTT. Its protein is CASSLISNQPQHF.